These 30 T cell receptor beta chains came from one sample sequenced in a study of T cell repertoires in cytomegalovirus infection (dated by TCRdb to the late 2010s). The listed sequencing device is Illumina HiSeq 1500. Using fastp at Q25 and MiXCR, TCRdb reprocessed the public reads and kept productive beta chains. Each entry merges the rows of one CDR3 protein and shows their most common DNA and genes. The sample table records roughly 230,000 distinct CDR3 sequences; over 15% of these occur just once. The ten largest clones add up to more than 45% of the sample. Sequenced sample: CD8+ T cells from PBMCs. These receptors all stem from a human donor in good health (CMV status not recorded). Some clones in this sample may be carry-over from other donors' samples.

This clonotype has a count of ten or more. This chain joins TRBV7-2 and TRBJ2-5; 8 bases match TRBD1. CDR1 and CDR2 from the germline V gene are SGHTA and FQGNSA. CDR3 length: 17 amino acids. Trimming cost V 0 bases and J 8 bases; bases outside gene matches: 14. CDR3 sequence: CASSLAAVGQGEGTQYF. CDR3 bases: TGTGCCAGCAGCTTAGCGGCGGTTGGACAGGGAGAGGGAACCCAGTACTTC.

The CDR3 spells CASWGGTDEQFF. CDR3 sequence (DNA): TGCGCCAGCTGGGGGGGGACGGATGAGCAGTTCTTC. V is TRBV4-1 and J is TRBJ2-1; 7 bases are a match to TRBD2. J was trimmed by 8 bases and V by 8 bases; bases with no gene match: 6. The CDR3 runs to 12 residues. Germline assignment: CDR1 MGHRA and CDR2 YSYEKL.

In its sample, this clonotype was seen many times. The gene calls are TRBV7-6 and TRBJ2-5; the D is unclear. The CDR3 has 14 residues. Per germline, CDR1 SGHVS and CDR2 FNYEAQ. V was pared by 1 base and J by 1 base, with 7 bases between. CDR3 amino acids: CASSLVDTQETQYF. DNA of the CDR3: TGTGCCAGCAGCTTAGTGGATACCCAAGAGACCCAGTACTTC.

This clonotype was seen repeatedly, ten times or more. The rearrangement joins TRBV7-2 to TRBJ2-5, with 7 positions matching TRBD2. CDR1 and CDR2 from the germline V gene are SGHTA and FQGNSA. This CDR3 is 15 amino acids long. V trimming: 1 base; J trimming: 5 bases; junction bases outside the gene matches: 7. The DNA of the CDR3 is TGTGCCAGCAGCTTAGAGGGGACTAAGAGCGAGACCCAGTACTTC. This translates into CASSLEGTKSETQYF.

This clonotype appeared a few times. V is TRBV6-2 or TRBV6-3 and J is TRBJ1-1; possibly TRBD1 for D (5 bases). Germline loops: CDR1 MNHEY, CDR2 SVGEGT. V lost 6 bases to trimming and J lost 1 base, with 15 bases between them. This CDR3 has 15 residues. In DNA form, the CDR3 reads TGTGCCAGCAGCCTGACAGCCGCCCAGAACACTGAAGCTTTCTTT. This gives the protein CASSLTAAQNTEAFF.

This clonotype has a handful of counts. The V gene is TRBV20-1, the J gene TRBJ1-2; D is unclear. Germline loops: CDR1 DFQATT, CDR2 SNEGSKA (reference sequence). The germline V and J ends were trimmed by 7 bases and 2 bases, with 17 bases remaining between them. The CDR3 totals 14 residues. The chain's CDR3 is CSGRNGERNYGYTF. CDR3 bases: TGCAGTGGACGTAACGGAGAGAGAAACTATGGCTACACCTTC.

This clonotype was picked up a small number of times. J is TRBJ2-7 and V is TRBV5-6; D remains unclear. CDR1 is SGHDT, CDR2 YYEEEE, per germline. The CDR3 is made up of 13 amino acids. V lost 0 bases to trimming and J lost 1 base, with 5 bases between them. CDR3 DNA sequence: TGTGCCAGCAGCTTGGAACAGTCCTACGAGCAGTACTTC. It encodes CASSLEQSYEQYF.

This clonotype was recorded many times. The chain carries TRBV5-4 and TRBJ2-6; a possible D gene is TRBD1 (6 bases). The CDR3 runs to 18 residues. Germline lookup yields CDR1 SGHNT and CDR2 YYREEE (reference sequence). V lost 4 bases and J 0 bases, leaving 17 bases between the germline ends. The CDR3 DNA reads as TGTGCCAGCAGCCTGGACAGCTTCACTATCTCTGGGGCCAACGTCCTGACTTTC. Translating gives CASSLDSFTISGANVLTF. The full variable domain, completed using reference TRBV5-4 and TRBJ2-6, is ETGVTQSPTHLIKTRGQQVTLRCSSQSGHNTVSWYQQALGQGPQFIFQYYREEENGRGNFPPRFSGLQFPNYSSELNVNALELDDSALYLCASSLDSFTISGANVLTFGAGSRLTVL.

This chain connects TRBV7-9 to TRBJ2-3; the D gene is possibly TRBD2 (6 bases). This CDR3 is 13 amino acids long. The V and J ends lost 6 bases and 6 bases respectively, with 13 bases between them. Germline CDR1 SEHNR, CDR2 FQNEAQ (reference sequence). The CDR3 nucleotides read TGTGCCAGCAGTTCTAGCGAGGTGGATACGCAGTATTTT. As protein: CASSSSEVDTQYF.

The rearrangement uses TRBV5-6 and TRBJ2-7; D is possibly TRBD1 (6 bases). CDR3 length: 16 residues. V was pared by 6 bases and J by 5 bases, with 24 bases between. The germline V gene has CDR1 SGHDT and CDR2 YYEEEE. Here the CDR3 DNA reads TGTGCCAGCATCGCCGGGAACAGGGAGAATTCTAACGAGCAGTACTTC. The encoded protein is CASIAGNRENSNEQYF.

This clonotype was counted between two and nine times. CDR3 region: CSPGLAGGETQYF. CDR3 in DNA: TGCAGTCCGGGGTTAGCGGGAGGAGAGACCCAGTACTTC. The chain combines TRBV20-1 with TRBJ2-5; 10 bases fit TRBD2. The CDR3 loop spans 13 amino acids. V lost 8 bases and J lost 4; bases outside the gene matches: 7. Germline CDR1 DFQATT, CDR2 SNEGSKA (reference sequence).

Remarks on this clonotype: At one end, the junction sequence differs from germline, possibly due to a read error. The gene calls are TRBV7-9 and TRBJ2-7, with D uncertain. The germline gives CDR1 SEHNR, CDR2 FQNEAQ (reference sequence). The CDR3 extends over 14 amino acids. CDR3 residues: CASSLAKSSYEQYF. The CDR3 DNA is TGTGCCAGCAGTTTAGCAAAAAGCTCCTACGAGCAGTACTTC. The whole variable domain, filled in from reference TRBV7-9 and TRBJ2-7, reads DTGVSQNPRHKITKRGQNVTFRCDPISEHNRLYWYRQTLGQGPEFLTYFQNEAQLEKSRLLSDRFSAERPKGSFSTLEIQRTEQGDSAMYLCASSLAKSSYEQYFGPGTRLTVT.

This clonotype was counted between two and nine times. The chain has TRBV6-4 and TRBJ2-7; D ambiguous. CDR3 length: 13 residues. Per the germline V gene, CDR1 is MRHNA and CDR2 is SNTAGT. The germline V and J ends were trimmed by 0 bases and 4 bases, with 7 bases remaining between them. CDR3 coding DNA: TGTGCCAGCAGTGACTCGTTGGGGTACGAGCAGTACTTC. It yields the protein CASSDSLGYEQYF.

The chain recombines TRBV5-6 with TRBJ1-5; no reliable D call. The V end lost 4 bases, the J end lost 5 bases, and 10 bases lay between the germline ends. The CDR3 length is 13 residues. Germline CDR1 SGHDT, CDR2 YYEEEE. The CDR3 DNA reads TGTGCCAGCAGCCAGGCGGGTGATCAGCCCCAGCATTTT. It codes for CASSQAGDQPQHF. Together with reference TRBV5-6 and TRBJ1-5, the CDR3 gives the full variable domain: DAGVTQSPTHLIKTRGQQVTLRCSPKSGHDTVSWYQQALGQGPQFIFQYYEEEERQRGNFPDRFSGHQFPNYSSELNVNALLLGDSALYLCASSQAGDQPQHFGDGTRLSIL.

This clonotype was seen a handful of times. The CDR3 loop is CASSWGGVRNEQFF. The CDR3 DNA is TGTGCCAGCAGTTGGGGGGGAGTTCGCAATGAGCAGTTCTTC. The chain employs TRBV6-2 or TRBV6-3 and TRBJ2-1; 7 positions agree with TRBD2. This CDR3 comprises 14 residues. The germline gives CDR1 MNHEY, CDR2 SVGEGT. Trimming took 4 bases from V and 6 from J; bases not matched to a gene: 6.

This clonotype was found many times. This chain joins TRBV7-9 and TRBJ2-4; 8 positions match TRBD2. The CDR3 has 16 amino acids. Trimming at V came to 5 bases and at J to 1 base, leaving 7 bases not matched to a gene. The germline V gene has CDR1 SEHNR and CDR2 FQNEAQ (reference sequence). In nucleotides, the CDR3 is TGTGCCAGCAGCCCGTCGGGGGGGCCGGCCAAAAACATTCAGTACTTC. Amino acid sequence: CASSPSGGPAKNIQYF.

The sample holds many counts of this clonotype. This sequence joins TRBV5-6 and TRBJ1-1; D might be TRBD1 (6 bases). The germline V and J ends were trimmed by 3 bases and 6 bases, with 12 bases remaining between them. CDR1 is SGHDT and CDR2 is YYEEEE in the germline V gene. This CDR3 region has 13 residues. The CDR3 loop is CASSSAGVSEAFF. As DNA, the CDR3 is TGTGCCAGCAGCTCTGCAGGGGTTTCTGAAGCTTTCTTT. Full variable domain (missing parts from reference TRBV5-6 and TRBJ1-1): DAGVTQSPTHLIKTRGQQVTLRCSPKSGHDTVSWYQQALGQGPQFIFQYYEEEERQRGNFPDRFSGHQFPNYSSELNVNALLLGDSALYLCASSSAGVSEAFFGQGTRLTVV.

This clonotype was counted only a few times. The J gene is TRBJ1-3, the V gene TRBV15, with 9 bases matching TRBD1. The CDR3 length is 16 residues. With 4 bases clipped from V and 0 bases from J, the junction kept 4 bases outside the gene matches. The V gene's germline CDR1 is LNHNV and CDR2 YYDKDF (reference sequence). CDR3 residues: CATSIGTGTSGNTIYF. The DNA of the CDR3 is TGTGCCACCAGCATCGGGACAGGGACCTCTGGAAACACCATATATTTT.

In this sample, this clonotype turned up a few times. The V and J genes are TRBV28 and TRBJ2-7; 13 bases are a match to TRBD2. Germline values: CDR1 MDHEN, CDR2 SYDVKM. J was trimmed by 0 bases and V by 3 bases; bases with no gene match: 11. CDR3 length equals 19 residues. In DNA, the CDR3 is TGTGCCAGCAGTTTTCTAAGACTAGCGGGGGGTAGCGACTCCTACGAGCAGTACTTC. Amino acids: CASSFLRLAGGSDSYEQYF.

The CDR3 loop reads CASSVYDSSNTEAFF. The CDR3 region has the DNA TGTGCCAGCAGCGTGTATGACAGTTCGAACACTGAAGCTTTCTTT. V gene TRBV9 combines with J gene TRBJ1-1, with D tentatively TRBD1 (5 bases). This CDR3 is 15 amino acids long. Per the germline V gene, CDR1 is SGDLS and CDR2 is YYNGEE. Trimming cost V 2 bases and J 1 base, with 12 bases left between them.

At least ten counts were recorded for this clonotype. The CDR3 nucleotides read TGTGCCAGCAGCTTAAGGGTTTTCGATGAGCAGTTCTTC. Amino acids: CASSLRVFDEQFF. V and J are TRBV7-2 and TRBJ2-1; D is unresolved. This CDR3 has 13 amino acids. Germline V gene sequence: CDR1 SGHTA, CDR2 FQGNSA. Deletions cut 2 bases from V and 8 bases from J, with 10 bases between.

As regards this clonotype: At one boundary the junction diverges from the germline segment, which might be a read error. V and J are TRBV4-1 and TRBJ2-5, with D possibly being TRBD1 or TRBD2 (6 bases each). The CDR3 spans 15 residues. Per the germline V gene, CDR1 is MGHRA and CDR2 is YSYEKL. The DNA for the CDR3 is TGCGCCAGCAGACAAGGTCCGGGGGCGGATAAGACCCAGTACTTC. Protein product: CASRQGPGADKTQYF.

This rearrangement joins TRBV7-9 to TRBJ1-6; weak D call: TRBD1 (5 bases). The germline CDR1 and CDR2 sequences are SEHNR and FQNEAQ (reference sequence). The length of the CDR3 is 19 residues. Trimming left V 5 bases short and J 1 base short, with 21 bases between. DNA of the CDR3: TGTGCCAGCAGCCCAGAAGACAGTGGGACGATGTCCTATAATTCACCCCTCCACTTT. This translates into CASSPEDSGTMSYNSPLHF.

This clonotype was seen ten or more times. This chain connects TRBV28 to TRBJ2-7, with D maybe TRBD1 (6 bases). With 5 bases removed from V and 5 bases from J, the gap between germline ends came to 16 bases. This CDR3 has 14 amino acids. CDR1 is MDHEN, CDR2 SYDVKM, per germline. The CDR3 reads CASSPGELPHEQYF. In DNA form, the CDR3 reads TGTGCCAGCAGTCCAGGGGAACTACCTCACGAGCAGTACTTC.

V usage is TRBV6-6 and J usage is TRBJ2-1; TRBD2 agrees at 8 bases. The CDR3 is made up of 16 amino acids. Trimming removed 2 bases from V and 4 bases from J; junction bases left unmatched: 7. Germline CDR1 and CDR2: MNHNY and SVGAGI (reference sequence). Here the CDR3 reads CASSYNPSGLYNEQFF. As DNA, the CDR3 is TGTGCCAGCAGTTACAACCCTAGCGGGCTTTACAATGAGCAGTTCTTC.

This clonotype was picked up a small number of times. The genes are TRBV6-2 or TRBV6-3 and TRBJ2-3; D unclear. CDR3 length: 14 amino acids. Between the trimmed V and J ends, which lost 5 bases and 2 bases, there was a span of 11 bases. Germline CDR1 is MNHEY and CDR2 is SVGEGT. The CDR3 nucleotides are TGTGCCAGCAGTCGAGTTGGCTCCACAGATACGCAGTATTTT. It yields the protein CASSRVGSTDTQYF.

The CDR3 DNA sequence: TGTGCCAGCAGCTTTGGGCAGAACTTCCAAGAGACCCAGTACTTC. It yields the protein CASSFGQNFQETQYF. The V call is TRBV7-9, the J call TRBJ2-5; no clear D. From germline, CDR1 is SEHNR and CDR2 FQNEAQ (reference sequence). V lost 3 bases to trimming and J lost 1 base, with 12 bases between them. CDR3 length equals 15 residues.

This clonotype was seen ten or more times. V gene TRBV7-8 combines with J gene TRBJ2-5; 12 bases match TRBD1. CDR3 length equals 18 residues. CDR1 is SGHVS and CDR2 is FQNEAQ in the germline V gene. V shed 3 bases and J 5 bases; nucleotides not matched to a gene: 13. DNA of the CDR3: TGTGCCAGCAGCTTCCCCCGGGGACAGGGGGCCCCACGGGAGACCCAGTACTTC. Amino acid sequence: CASSFPRGQGAPRETQYF.

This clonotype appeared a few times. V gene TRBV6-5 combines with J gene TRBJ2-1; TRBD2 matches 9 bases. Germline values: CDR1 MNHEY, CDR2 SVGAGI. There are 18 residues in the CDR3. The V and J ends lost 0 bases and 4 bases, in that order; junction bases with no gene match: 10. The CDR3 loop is CASSYSMISGGQYNEQFF. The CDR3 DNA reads TGTGCCAGCAGTTACTCGATGATAAGCGGGGGGCAGTACAATGAGCAGTTCTTC.

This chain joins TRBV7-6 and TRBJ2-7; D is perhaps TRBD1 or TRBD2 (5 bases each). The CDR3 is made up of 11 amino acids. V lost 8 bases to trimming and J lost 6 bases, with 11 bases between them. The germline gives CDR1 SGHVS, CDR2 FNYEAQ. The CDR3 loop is CASLEGSEQYF. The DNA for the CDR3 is TGTGCCAGCTTAGAGGGGAGCGAGCAGTACTTC.